Presented here are 17 T cell receptor beta chains from one specimen sequenced in a study of shared clonotypes between healthy human individuals. TCRdb's copy holds only in-frame clones and misses some; the assay was immunoSEQ multiplex PCR. Here the sample spans 1,100,000 or so clones, approximately 80% being singletons. Sequencing was carried out using memory CD4+ T cells from PBMCs. Regarding subset: CD45RA-negative fraction. All receptors come from a man between 18 and 29 years old in good health. Some clones in this sample may be carry-over from other donors' samples.

This clone has a handful of counts. V gene TRBV19 combines with J gene TRBJ2-1; D is possibly TRBD2 (6 bases). Germline V gene sequence: CDR1 LNHDA, CDR2 SQIVND (reference sequence). Deletions cut 5 bases from V and 5 bases from J, with 13 bases between. The CDR3 has 14 amino acids. The CDR3 reads CASSVRDSDNEQFF. The CDR3 DNA is TGTGCCAGTAGTGTCCGGGACTCTGACAATGAGCAGTTCTTC.

The table lists this clone with a count of one. The rearrangement links TRBV7-9 to TRBJ1-4, with TRBD1 matching 7 bases. The CDR3 is 15 amino acids. Germline V gives CDR1 SEHNR, CDR2 FQNEAQ (reference sequence). The junction had 3 bases not matched to a gene; V was cut back by 4 bases and J by 1 base. CDR3 sequence: CASSSRDRTNEKLFF. As DNA, the CDR3 is TGTGCCAGCAGCTCAAGGGACAGAACTAATGAAAAACTGTTTTTT.

Remarks on this clone: Other DNA sequences within the sample encode an identical CDR3. The chain combines TRBV28 with TRBJ1-2; D is ambiguous. V lost 1 base to trimming and J lost 4 bases, with 10 bases between them. From germline, CDR1 is MDHEN and CDR2 SYDVKM. The CDR3 runs 14 residues. DNA for the CDR3: TGTGCCAGCAGTTTATCGGGCAGTGGCTATGGCTACACCTTC. It translates to CASSLSGSGYGYTF.

The V and J genes are TRBV19 and TRBJ2-2, with a possible D match to TRBD1 (6 bases). CDR3 length: 16 amino acids. The V gene lost 5 bases and the J gene lost 0 bases, with 13 bases spanning the gap. From germline, CDR1 is LNHDA and CDR2 SQIVND (reference sequence). The chain's CDR3 is CASSRGQGPNTGELFF. CDR3 DNA sequence: TGTGCCAGTAGTCGGGGCCAGGGGCCGAACACCGGGGAGCTGTTTTTT.

The rearrangement joins TRBV29-1 to TRBJ2-1; TRBD2 matches 7 bases. The V gene's germline CDR1 is SQVTM and CDR2 ANQGSEA. J was trimmed by 9 bases and V by 8 bases; bases with no gene match: 4. The CDR3 covers 10 residues. The CDR3 protein is CSLGGGEQFF. DNA for the CDR3: TGCAGCCTTGGCGGGGGTGAGCAGTTCTTC.

This clone was detected only a few times. In the same sample, other DNA sequences code for this CDR3. The chain employs TRBV6-1 and TRBJ2-7; 7 bases map to TRBD1. With 4 bases clipped from V and 3 bases from J, the junction kept 6 bases outside the gene matches. The CDR3 is made up of 14 amino acids. The germline CDR1 and CDR2 sequences are MNHNS and SASEGT. The CDR3 here is CASSGRGSSYEQYF. CDR3 sequence (DNA): TGTGCCAGCAGTGGCAGGGGGTCAAGCTACGAGCAGTACTTC.

About this clone: Other DNA sequences in the same sample also yield this CDR3. The chain carries TRBV28 and TRBJ1-4; TRBD1 aligns across 11 bases. The CDR3 runs to 17 residues. The V segment lost 5 bases and the J segment 7 bases; nucleotides outside the gene matches: 12. The germline CDR1 and CDR2 sequences are MDHEN and SYDVKM. The CDR3 sequence: CASSPQDRGRFVEKLFF. Written as DNA, the CDR3 is TGTGCCAGCAGTCCCCAGGACAGGGGGCGCTTCGTTGAAAAACTGTTTTTT.

The rearrangement joins TRBV28 to TRBJ2-7; the D gene is possibly TRBD2 (5 bases). Trimming pared 9 bases from V and 2 bases from J, leaving 14 bases between. The germline CDR1 and CDR2 sequences are MDHEN and SYDVKM. CDR3 length: 13 residues. CDR3 nucleotide sequence: TGTGCCAGTTGGTTCGGGGAGCCCTACGAGCAGTACTTC. Protein sequence: CASWFGEPYEQYF.

This clone showed up just a few times. The J gene is TRBJ1-2, the V gene TRBV5-1; no clear D gene. The CDR3 length is 13 residues. CDR1 is SGHRS, CDR2 YFSETQ, per germline. With 0 bases removed from V and 4 bases from J, the gap between germline ends came to 7 bases. The CDR3 coding sequence is TGCGCCAGCAGCTTGGATGCTAGCTATGGCTACACCTTC. Residues: CASSLDASYGYTF.

The chain joins TRBV29-1 to TRBJ2-1; D gene unclear. V lost 3 bases and J 7 bases, leaving 7 bases between the germline ends. Germline values: CDR1 SQVTM, CDR2 ANQGSEA. This CDR3 has 11 amino acids. The DNA of the CDR3 is TGCAGCGTTGACCGTCTGAATGAGCAGTTCTTC. This encodes CSVDRLNEQFF.

The chain is built from TRBV9 and TRBJ2-1, with TRBD2 matching 10 bases. With V trimmed by 4 bases and J by 7 bases, 14 bases remained unmatched. The CDR3 has 17 residues. Germline V gives CDR1 SGDLS, CDR2 YYNGEE. The CDR3 loop is CASSQRSGRAGGNEQFF. CDR3 DNA sequence: TGTGCCAGCAGCCAGAGGAGCGGGAGGGCCGGGGGAAATGAGCAGTTCTTC.

This clone was counted only a few times. This chain connects TRBV10-3 to TRBJ1-1; TRBD1 is a possible D gene (5 bases). Per germline, CDR1 ENHRY and CDR2 SYGVKD. CDR3 length equals 14 residues. V lost 5 bases and J lost 2, with 12 bases in between. This CDR3 is CAISTRQTNTEAFF. In nucleotides, the CDR3 is TGTGCCATCAGTACCCGACAGACCAACACTGAAGCTTTCTTT.

This chain links TRBV19 with TRBJ1-5; 8 bases match TRBD1. The CDR3 runs to 17 residues. Germline CDR1 reads LNHDA; CDR2 reads SQIVND (reference sequence). V lost 0 bases, J lost 4 bases, and 8 bases stayed unmatched. This CDR3 reads CASSIDHRGKGNQPQHF. CDR3 in DNA: TGTGCCAGTAGTATAGACCACAGGGGGAAAGGGAATCAGCCCCAGCATTTT.

This chain joins TRBV7-2 and TRBJ1-4, with a weak D call TRBD1 (6 bases). The length of the CDR3 is 18 residues. V lost 5 bases to trimming and J lost 6 bases, with 25 bases between them. The germline V gene encodes CDR1 SGHTA and CDR2 FQGNSA. CDR3 in amino acids: CASSLQPVAGTFYEKLFF. The CDR3 nucleotides read TGTGCCAGCAGCCTACAACCCGTGGCCGGGACATTTTATGAAAAACTGTTTTTT.

This clone has just a few counts. The genes are TRBV11-3 and TRBJ2-1, with 7 bases aligning to TRBD1. The CDR3 runs to 13 residues. Germline CDR1 and CDR2: SGHNT and YENEEA. Trimming cost V 5 bases and J 10 bases; bases outside gene matches: 8. As DNA, the CDR3 is TGTGCCAGCAGCACACAGGGGCAGGGGGAGCAGTTCTTC. As protein: CASSTQGQGEQFF.

Turning to this clone: Other DNA sequences of this sample code for an identical CDR3. The chain joins TRBV5-1 to TRBJ2-3; D gene unclear. Germline V gene sequence: CDR1 SGHRS, CDR2 YFSETQ. V was trimmed by 4 bases and J by 1 base, leaving 7 bases between them. This CDR3 spans 13 amino acids. The chain's CDR3 is CASSPGGTDTQYF. As DNA, the CDR3 is TGCGCCAGCAGCCCCGGCGGCACAGATACGCAGTATTTT. Full variable domain (remainder filled in from reference TRBV5-1 and TRBJ2-3): KAGVTQTPRYLIKTRGQQVTLSCSPISGHRSVSWYQQTPGQGLQFLFEYFSETQRNKGNFPGRFSGRQFSNSRSEMNVSTLELGDSALYLCASSPGGTDTQYFGPGTRLTVL.

CDR3 nucleotide sequence: TGTGCCAGCAGTGTCAATACAGGGGGCGCTTCTGGAAACACCATATATTTT. Translating it yields CASSVNTGGASGNTIYF. The genes are TRBV25-1 and TRBJ1-3; 9 bases match TRBD1. Per germline, CDR1 MGHDK and CDR2 SYGVNS. The junction had 8 bases not matched to a gene; V was cut back by 4 bases and J by 1 base. The CDR3 covers 17 residues. The full variable domain, its missing parts supplied by reference TRBV25-1 and TRBJ1-3, is EADIYQTPRYLVIGTGKKITLECSQTMGHDKMYWYQQDPGMELHLIHYSYGVNSTEKGDLSSESTVSRIRTEHFPLTLESARPSHTSQYLCASSVNTGGASGNTIYFGEGSWLTVV.